The 16 T cell receptor beta chains reported below all come from one sample, sequenced in a study of response to subunit inactivated influenza vaccine (dated by TCRdb to the late 2010s). The library came from RT-PCR. Instrument used: Illumina HiSeq 2500. The public reads were reprocessed in TCRdb via fastp at Q25 and MiXCR, keeping in-frame beta chains. Rows merge per CDR3 protein into single entries with the most common DNA and genes. The table for this sample lists 600,000 to 700,000 distinct CDR3 sequences; about 14% of them were counted only once. In total, the top ten clones hold less than 9% of the sample. Sequences were derived from PBMCs from blood, sampled 14 to 15 days before vaccination. These receptors all stem from a man aged 50 or older who received an inactivated influenza vaccine. Donor details come from another sample of the same person, matched by shared clones.

This clonotype was counted only a few times. This sequence joins TRBV4-2 and TRBJ2-3; weak D call: TRBD2 (6 bases). Germline CDR1 reads LGHNA; CDR2 reads YNFKEQ. V lost 4 bases, J lost 0 bases, and 17 bases lay in between. This CDR3 is 17 amino acids long. The CDR3 coding sequence is TGTGCCAGCAGCCGAGATGGCGGAGGGCCAAGCACAGATACGCAGTATTTT. It codes for CASSRDGGGPSTDTQYF.

This clonotype was seen many times. The V call is TRBV11-2, the J call TRBJ2-3, with 11 bases fitting TRBD2. Trimming at V came to 0 bases and at J to 3 bases, leaving 14 bases not matched to a gene. The germline V gene encodes CDR1 SGHAT and CDR2 FQNNGV. There are 20 residues in the CDR3. CDR3 coding DNA: TGTGCCAGCAGCTTAGATTCCTTCCTAGCGGGAGGCCAAAAGACAGATACGCAGTATTTT. It encodes CASSLDSFLAGGQKTDTQYF.

The CDR3 is CASSLVRGGGTDTQYF. The CDR3 region has the DNA TGTGCCAGCAGCTTAGTAAGGGGGGGCGGCACAGATACGCAGTATTTT. The V gene is TRBV7-8, the J gene TRBJ2-3; D is perhaps TRBD2 (7 bases). The CDR3 is made up of 16 amino acids. With 1 base removed from V and 1 base from J, the gap between germline ends came to 12 bases. Germline CDR1 is SGHVS and CDR2 is FQNEAQ.

This clonotype has only a few counts. The J gene is TRBJ2-6, the V gene TRBV4-1; 10 bases fit TRBD2. The CDR3 is 20 amino acids. The V gene's germline CDR1 is MGHRA and CDR2 YSYEKL. V shed 0 bases and J 0 bases; nucleotides not matched to a gene: 8. The CDR3 bases are TGCGCCAGCAGCCAAGACGAGCGGGAGGGCCCTAACTCTGGGGCCAACGTCCTGACTTTC. Residues: CASSQDEREGPNSGANVLTF.

The rearrangement joins TRBV3-1 to TRBJ2-3; 8 bases are shared with TRBD2. The junction had 2 bases not matched to a gene; V was cut back by 2 bases and J by 4 bases. CDR1 LGHDT and CDR2 YNNKEL come from the germline V gene (reference sequence). This CDR3 contains 14 residues. The CDR3 nucleotides read TGTGCCAGCAGCCAACCGACTAGCGCAGATACGCAGTATTTT. Translating it yields CASSQPTSADTQYF.

V gene TRBV6-2 or TRBV6-3 combines with J gene TRBJ2-7; 11 nucleotides align to TRBD2. V lost 5 bases to trimming and J lost 5 bases; unmatched junction nucleotides: 14. Germline assignment: CDR1 MNHEY and CDR2 SVGEGT. The CDR3 spans 17 residues. The CDR3 region is CASSPHPGLAGSNEQYF. In nucleotides, the CDR3 is TGTGCCAGCAGTCCCCACCCAGGACTAGCGGGTAGCAACGAGCAGTACTTC.

In its sample, this clonotype was seen a few times. The V call is TRBV10-3, the J call TRBJ2-7, with D tentatively TRBD2 (6 bases). The length of the CDR3 is 14 residues. V was trimmed by 10 bases and J by 4 bases, leaving 20 bases between them. Germline CDR1 and CDR2: ENHRY and SYGVKD. The CDR3 region is CATKEAAGRYEQYF. The CDR3 bases are TGTGCCACCAAGGAGGCGGCGGGACGGTACGAGCAGTACTTC.

Concerning this clonotype itself: A read error may produce the germline difference seen at one junction end. The chain has TRBV7-2 and TRBJ2-7; D may be TRBD1 (5 bases). CDR1 and CDR2 from the germline V gene are SGHTA and FQGNSA. The CDR3 sequence is 16 residues long. This CDR3 is CDSSLALGSWGDEQYF. CDR3 nucleotide sequence: TGTGACAGCAGCTTAGCTTTGGGCAGTTGGGGCGACGAGCAGTACTTC.

This clonotype was seen a handful of times. The chain recombines TRBV7-2 with TRBJ1-6; no clear D. CDR1 and CDR2 (germline): SGHTA, FQGNSA. The CDR3 consists of 15 residues. Trimming left V 5 bases short and J 7 bases short, with 15 bases between. The CDR3 spells CASSPLTQANSPLHF. The DNA for the CDR3 is TGTGCCAGCAGCCCCCTAACGCAGGCGAATTCACCCCTCCACTTT.

This clonotype was counted only a few times. The chain has TRBV6-2 or TRBV6-3 and TRBJ2-1; 8 bases map to TRBD2. Trimming removed 8 bases from V and 6 bases from J; junction bases left unmatched: 6. CDR1 MNHEY and CDR2 SVGEGT come from the germline V gene. This CDR3 is 13 amino acids long. The CDR3 loop reads CASRGGPGNEQFF. The CDR3 DNA is TGTGCCAGCCGGGGGGGCCCCGGCAATGAGCAGTTCTTC.

This clonotype was counted a few times. The chain has TRBV5-1 and TRBJ2-5; TRBD1 matches at 8 bases. The germline gives CDR1 SGHRS, CDR2 YFSETQ. The CDR3 contains 15 residues. The ends lost 5 bases at V and 7 bases at J; junction bases unmatched: 13. The CDR3 reads CASRFRTGQRGTQYF. CDR3 nucleotides: TGCGCCAGCAGATTTCGGACAGGGCAACGGGGGACCCAGTACTTC.

This clonotype was counted only a few times. The rearrangement joins TRBV5-1 to TRBJ2-5, with 7 bases that match TRBD1. Germline values: CDR1 SGHRS, CDR2 YFSETQ. The CDR3 loop spans 16 amino acids. Germline trimming cut 0 bases from V and 4 bases from J; bases unmatched to any gene: 9. The CDR3 DNA sequence: TGCGCCAGCAGCTTGGGTGCGACAGGGCTGGTAGAGACCCAGTACTTC. Translated, it gives CASSLGATGLVETQYF.

In regard to this clonotype: Its ends do not fully match the called genes, so a read error is possible. The chain uses TRBV4-3 and TRBJ2-3; TRBD1 or TRBD2 may be the D gene (5 bases each). The germline V gene encodes CDR1 LGHNA and CDR2 YSLEER. This CDR3 has 15 residues. The CDR3 DNA reads as TGCGCCAGCAGCCCATGGACTGGGGGTTCGGATACGCTGTATTTT. This codes for CASSPWTGGSDTLYF.

V usage is TRBV14 and J usage is TRBJ2-4; D gene unclear. The germline V and J ends were trimmed by 0 bases and 6 bases, with 15 bases remaining between them. This CDR3 region has 16 residues. CDR1 SGHDN and CDR2 FVKESK come from the germline V gene. CDR3 residues: CASSQDRRAPRNIQYF. The CDR3 coding sequence is TGTGCCAGCAGCCAAGATCGACGAGCCCCCCGAAACATTCAGTACTTC.

In its sample, this clonotype was seen many times. This chain connects TRBV19 to TRBJ2-1; TRBD2 aligns across 14 bases. The CDR3 is made up of 16 amino acids. V lost 5 bases to trimming and J lost 3 bases; unmatched junction nucleotides: 3. Germline lookup yields CDR1 LNHDA and CDR2 SQIVND (reference sequence). This chain's CDR3 is CASSGGLAGVYNEQFF. The DNA of the CDR3 is TGTGCCAGTAGTGGGGGACTAGCGGGAGTCTACAATGAGCAGTTCTTC.

This chain connects TRBV7-9 to TRBJ1-1, with D unresolved. The CDR3 contains 15 residues. Germline loops: CDR1 SEHNR, CDR2 FQNEAQ (reference sequence). Trimming left V 3 bases short and J 1 base short, with 12 bases between. The CDR3 here is CASSFRGRSNTEAFF. For the CDR3, the DNA is TGTGCCAGCAGCTTTCGTGGACGGTCGAACACTGAAGCTTTCTTT.